This T cell receptor beta chain was identified during a study of cytomegalovirus exposure and HLA in healthy donors. 13 Jbeta primers and 60 Vbeta primers were used for the PCR. As handled by the study authors: Around 11 million shared chains were among the roughly 78 million unique TCR beta chains that a later analysis counted. The protocol was immunoSEQ multiplex PCR, while the TCRdb copy is restricted to in-frame clones and leaves out a portion. The D gene and trimming were derived from the DNA, and the V and J assignments and clone size from that table. This table has 80,000 to 100,000 clones, about 67% appearing once. Germline V gene data show CDR1 as SGHRS and CDR2 as YFSETQ. V gave up 1 base and J gave up 2 bases; unmatched junction bases: 3. The CDR3 runs 15 residues. Whole-study results and caveats: Later analysis identified several of the most significant clusters that appeared linked to common viral pathogens. The authors excluded some V segments, including TRBV6-2 and TRBV6-3, as indistinguishable. CMV serostatus was the only immune exposure information that was available.

Notes on this clone: What it binds is unknown.

This clonotype originated in a young woman in good health and CMV-seropositive. The sample taken for sequencing was PBMCs. The chain couples TRBV5-1 to TRBJ2-3, with TRBD2 matching 8 bases. The CDR3 is CASSLREGITDTQYF. The CDR3 coding sequence is TGCGCCAGCAGCTTGCGGGAGGGAATCACAGATACGCAGTATTTT.